Reported below is one T cell receptor (beta chain). Its antigen remains unidentified. V was clipped by 6 bases and J by 6 bases, with 21 bases between them. This CDR3 has 15 amino acids. This specimen belongs to a study of T-cell memory formation after mild COVID-19. Study results and limitations: Some clones that responded were present in memory (sampled pre-infection), which suggests cross-reactive memory joined. Contracting CD4+ clones sat mainly in CM and EM; CD8+ in EMRA. Day 15 to 85 contracting clones showed balanced CD4/CD8; day 15 to 37 expanders favored CD4+.

Each CDR3 protein gets one entry after TCRdb re-called the 5' RACE reads with MiXCR. The sample includes hundreds of thousands of distinct CDR3 sequences, roughly 15% of them seen just once. This chain links TRBV12-3 or TRBV12-4 with TRBJ2-7; D may be TRBD2 (5 bases). This receptor was taken from a man younger than 35 who had mild COVID-19 (a few samples of this study predate the infection). Cell type and time point are not known. Source material: PBMCs or a T cell subset sorted from them (not recorded which). For the CDR3, the DNA is TGTGCCAGCAGGATAGGACTTCAAGCCGTTGGCGAGCAGTACTTC. Translated, it gives CASRIGLQAVGEQYF.